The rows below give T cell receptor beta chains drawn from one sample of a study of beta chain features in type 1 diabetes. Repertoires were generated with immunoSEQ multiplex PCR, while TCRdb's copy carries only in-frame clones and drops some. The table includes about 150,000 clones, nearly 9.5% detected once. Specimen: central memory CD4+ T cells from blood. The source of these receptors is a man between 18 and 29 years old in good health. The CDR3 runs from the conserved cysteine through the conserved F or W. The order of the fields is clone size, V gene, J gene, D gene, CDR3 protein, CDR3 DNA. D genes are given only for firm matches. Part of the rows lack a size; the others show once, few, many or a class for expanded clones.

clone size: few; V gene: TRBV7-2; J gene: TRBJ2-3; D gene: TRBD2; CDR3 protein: CASSGGGNTQYF; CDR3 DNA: TGTGCCAGCAGCGGCGGGGGAAATACGCAGTATTTT
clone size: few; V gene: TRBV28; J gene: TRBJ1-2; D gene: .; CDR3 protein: CASAGQRARGYTF; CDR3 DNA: TGTGCCAGCGCGGGCCAAAGAGCCCGTGGCTACACCTTC
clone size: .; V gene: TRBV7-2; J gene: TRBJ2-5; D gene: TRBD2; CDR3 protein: CASSRTSGGIGPAETQYF; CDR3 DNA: TGTGCCAGCAGCCGGACTAGCGGGGGGATTGGGCCGGCAGAGACCCAGTACTTC
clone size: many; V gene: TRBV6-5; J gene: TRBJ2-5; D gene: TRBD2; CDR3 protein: CASSKTGTSEPYF; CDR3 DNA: TGTGCCAGCAGTAAAACGGGGACTAGCGAGCCGTACTTC
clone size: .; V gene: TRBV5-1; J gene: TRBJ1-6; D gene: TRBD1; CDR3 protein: CASSSPGQGAPNSPLHF; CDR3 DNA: TGCGCCAGCAGCTCGCCGGGACAGGGGGCGCCTAATTCACCCCTCCACTTT
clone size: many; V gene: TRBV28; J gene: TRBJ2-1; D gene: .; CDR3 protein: CASSLFQQNNEQFF; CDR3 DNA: TGTGCCAGCAGTTTATTCCAACAGAACAATGAGCAGTTCTTC
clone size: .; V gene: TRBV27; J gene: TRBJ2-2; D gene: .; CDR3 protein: CASSLSRGTGELFF; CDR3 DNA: TGTGCCAGCAGTTTATCAAGGGGGACCGGGGAGCTGTTTTTT
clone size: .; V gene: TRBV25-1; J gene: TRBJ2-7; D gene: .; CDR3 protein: CASRETGSYEQYF; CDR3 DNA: TGTGCCAGCAGAGAAACAGGGTCCTACGAGCAGTACTTC
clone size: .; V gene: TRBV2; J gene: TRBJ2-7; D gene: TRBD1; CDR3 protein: CASKLRTGDYEQYF; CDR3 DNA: TGTGCCAGCAAACTGAGGACAGGGGACTACGAGCAGTACTTC
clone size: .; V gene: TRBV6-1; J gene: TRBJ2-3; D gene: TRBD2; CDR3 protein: CASRTRLAGDTQYF; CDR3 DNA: TGTGCCAGCAGGACCCGACTAGCGGGAGATACGCAGTATTTT
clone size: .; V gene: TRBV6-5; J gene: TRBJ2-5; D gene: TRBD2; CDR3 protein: CASRGWGGSTETQYF; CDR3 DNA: TGTGCCAGCAGGGGGTGGGGGGGTTCCACAGAGACCCAGTACTTC